This TCR beta chain was sequenced in a study of T cell responses to AZD1222 COVID-19 vaccine. Study-level findings and limits: Compared with day 0, the breadth and depth of the Spike-specific TCR repertoire rose significantly after two doses of AZD1222.

Of note for this clone: Its cognate antigen is unknown.

Using immunoSEQ multiplex PCR, the repertoire was profiled, and TCRdb retains in-frame clones only, with some absent. Here the sample spans more than 150,000 clones, about nine tenths being singletons. Trimming removed 4 bases from V and 5 bases from J; junction bases left unmatched: 4. This CDR3 contains 14 residues. Germline assignment: CDR1 SGHRS and CDR2 YFSETQ. The chain couples TRBV5-1 to TRBJ2-3; 10 bases align to TRBD2. This clonotype was sampled from an adult in good health. The material was peripheral blood, obtained on day 0 of AZD1222 vaccination. The CDR3 sequence: CASSRSGGRDTQYF. Written as DNA, the CDR3 is TGCGCCAGCAGCCGTAGCGGGGGGAGAGATACGCAGTATTTT.